This is a list of T cell receptor beta chains from one sample in a study of cytomegalovirus exposure and HLA in healthy donors. The protocol was immunoSEQ multiplex PCR, while the TCRdb copy is restricted to in-frame clones and leaves out a portion. The data show about 130,000 clones, roughly 82% seen once. The sequencing input was PBMCs. Receptors were obtained from a man between 45 and 60 years old in good health and CMV-seronegative. Each CDR3 is given with its conserved first and last residue. D genes are given only for firm matches. Clone size is given for some rows only: seen once, a few or many times, or a class if the clone is expanded.

V	D	size	J	CDR3	DNA
TRBV5-6	TRBD1	.	TRBJ1-5	CASSRDRGVVGQPQHF	TGTGCCAGCAGCCGGGACAGGGGCGTCGTCGGACAGCCCCAGCATTTT
TRBV14	.	.	TRBJ2-7	CASSQIPSPPYEQYF	TGTGCCAGCAGCCAAATTCCCAGTCCCCCCTACGAGCAGTACTTC
TRBV27	.	.	TRBJ2-7	CASSPLGAAHEQYF	TGTGCCAGCAGCCCGCTAGGGGCCGCCCACGAGCAGTACTTC
TRBV2	.	.	TRBJ1-2	CASSDGGKDTF	TGTGCCAGCAGTGACGGGGGTAAGGACACCTTC
TRBV5-1	.	once	TRBJ1-1	CASRWTANTEAFF	TGCGCCAGCAGGTGGACAGCAAACACTGAAGCTTTCTTT
TRBV5-1	TRBD1	.	TRBJ1-1	CASSDRGYTEAFF	TGCGCCAGCTCTGACAGGGGATACACTGAAGCTTTCTTT
TRBV5-1	.	.	TRBJ2-5	CASTPDGQTWETQYF	TGCGCCAGCACGCCGGACGGACAGACATGGGAGACCCAGTACTTC
TRBV2	.	once	TRBJ2-3	CASSEALPQYF	TGTGCCAGCAGTGAAGCGCTACCGCAGTATTTT
TRBV10-1	.	.	TRBJ2-3	CASSVGGSRDTQYF	TGCGCCAGCAGTGTGGGGGGTAGCAGAGATACGCAGTATTTT
TRBV5-1	TRBD1	once	TRBJ2-1	CASSSRTGRNNEQFF	TGCGCCAGCAGCTCACGGACAGGGCGAAATAATGAGCAGTTCTTC
TRBV6-5	.	.	TRBJ1-1	CASSLQGRVNTEAFF	TGTGCCAGCAGCCTACAGGGTCGGGTCAACACTGAAGCTTTCTTT
TRBV6-1	.	.	TRBJ2-7	CASSEGAPYEQYF	TGTGCCAGCAGTGAAGGGGCCCCCTACGAGCAGTACTTC
TRBV7-2	TRBD1	.	TRBJ1-5	CASSLRQGAPYQPQHF	TGTGCCAGCAGCCTACGACAGGGGGCCCCTTATCAGCCCCAGCATTTT
TRBV19	.	.	TRBJ1-1	CASSETGNTEAFF	TGTGCCAGTAGTGAGACAGGTAACACTGAAGCTTTCTTT
TRBV5-1	.	.	TRBJ1-2	CASSLSAGRLSSYGYTF	TGCGCCAGCAGCTTGTCGGCAGGGAGGCTGTCTTCCTATGGCTACACCTTC
TRBV5-4	.	.	TRBJ1-2	CASSRAGIINYGYTF	TGTGCCAGCAGCCGCGCAGGGATCATTAACTATGGCTACACCTTC
TRBV7-2	.	.	TRBJ2-5	CASSLVLQETQYF	TGTGCCAGCAGCTTAGTTCTCCAAGAGACCCAGTACTTC
TRBV19	TRBD1	.	TRBJ1-2	CASSIPVLRGNYGYTF	TGTGCCAGTAGTATCCCCGTCCTCAGGGGGAACTATGGCTACACCTTC
TRBV7-9	.	once	TRBJ2-2	CSSSLTPAGLGGELFF	TGTTCCAGCAGCTTAACCCCGGCAGGGCTGGGCGGGGAGCTGTTTTTT
TRBV19	TRBD1	once	TRBJ2-6	CASQGQAGANVLTF	TGTGCCAGTCAGGGACAGGCTGGGGCCAACGTCCTGACTTTC
TRBV19	.	.	TRBJ1-2	CASRRDLNYGYTF	TGTGCCAGTAGGCGGGACCTTAACTATGGCTACACCTTC
TRBV2	.	.	TRBJ2-7	CASSARVYEQYF	TGTGCCAGCAGTGCCAGGGTCTACGAGCAGTACTTC
TRBV2	.	.	TRBJ1-6	CASKGNSPLHF	TGTGCCAGCAAGGGGAATTCACCCCTCCACTTT